This entry concerns a single T cell receptor (beta chain). Germline V CDR1 and CDR2: DFQATT, SNEGSKA (reference sequence). The CDR3 runs to 12 residues. V was pared by 3 bases and J by 2 bases, with 7 bases between. How the authors handled the data: Amplifying reference gene primers gave estimates of nucleated cell counts. Libraries were prepared by immunoSEQ multiplex PCR; TCRdb keeps only in-frame clonotypes and omits some of them. The DNA was the basis for D and trimming; V, J and clone size are from that table. The repertoire holds over 150,000 clones, with approximately 84% as singletons. The source of the sample is a study of blood T cell repertoires in COVID-19. At the level of the study: Whether acute or convalescent, the COVID-19 samples came from the United States, Italy and Spain. Sources were T cells, B-cell-depleted T cells, or PBMCs; the material itself was cDNA or gDNA.

The sample taken for sequencing was peripheral blood. The rearrangement links TRBV20-1 to TRBJ1-1, with D tentatively TRBD1 (5 bases). This TCR was recovered from a woman of 80 years or more with COVID-19, enrolled during active disease. The CDR3 region has the DNA TGCAGTGCTAGTGGGGCAAACACTGAAGCTTTCTTT. Translating gives CSASGANTEAFF.